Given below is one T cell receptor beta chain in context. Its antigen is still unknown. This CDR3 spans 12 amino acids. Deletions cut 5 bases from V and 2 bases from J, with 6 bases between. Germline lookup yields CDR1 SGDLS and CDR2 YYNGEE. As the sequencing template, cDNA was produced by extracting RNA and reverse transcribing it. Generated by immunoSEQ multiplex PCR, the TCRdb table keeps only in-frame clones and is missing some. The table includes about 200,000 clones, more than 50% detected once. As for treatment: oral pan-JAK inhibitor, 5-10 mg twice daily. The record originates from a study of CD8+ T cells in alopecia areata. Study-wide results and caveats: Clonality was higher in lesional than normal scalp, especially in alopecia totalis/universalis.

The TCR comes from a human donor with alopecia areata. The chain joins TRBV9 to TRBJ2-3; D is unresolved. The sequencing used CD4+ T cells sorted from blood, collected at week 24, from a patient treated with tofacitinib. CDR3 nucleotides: TGTGCCAGCAGTATGAACACAGATACGCAGTATTTT. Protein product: CASSMNTDTQYF.